Presented here are 23 T cell receptor beta chains from one specimen sequenced in a study of T cell repertoires in cytomegalovirus infection (dated by TCRdb to the late 2010s). Instrument used: Illumina HiSeq 1500. The raw public reads went through TCRdb reprocessing: fastp at Q25, MiXCR clone calling, in-frame beta chains kept. Rows are combined by CDR3 protein, so each entry shows the most common genes and DNA. The sample has around 630,000 distinct CDR3 sequences on record, roughly 24% of them singletons. In total, the top ten clones hold around 8% of the sample. Sequences were obtained from CD8+ T cells from PBMCs. These TCRs come from a human donor in good health (CMV status not recorded). Some clones in this sample may be carry-over from other donors' samples.

This clonotype was seen a few times. This sequence joins TRBV11-2 and TRBJ1-5; 9 nucleotides match TRBD1. Germline CDR1 reads SGHAT; CDR2 reads FQNNGV. The trim removed 2 bases at V and 4 bases at J, leaving 3 bases unmatched. There are 15 residues in the CDR3. The CDR3 nucleotides read TGTGCCAGCAGCTTATACAGGGGGCCGAATCAGCCCCAGCATTTT. It codes for CASSLYRGPNQPQHF. The full variable domain, in which reference TRBV11-2 and TRBJ1-5 provide the parts outside the CDR3, is EAGVAQSPRYKIIEKRQSVAFWCNPISGHATLYWYQQILGQGPKLLIQFQNNGVVDDSQLPKDRFSAERLKGVDSTLKIQPAKLEDSAVYLCASSLYRGPNQPQHFGDGTRLSIL.

J is TRBJ1-1 and V is TRBV6-1; D may be TRBD1 (5 bases). V dropped 5 bases and J dropped 8 bases, with 15 bases sitting between them. The CDR3 length is 13 residues. Germline V gene sequence: CDR1 MNHNS, CDR2 SASEGT. CDR3 protein: CASSHGQGWEAFF. The CDR3 nucleotides are TGTGCCAGCAGTCACGGGCAGGGTTGGGAAGCTTTCTTT.

The rearrangement links TRBV7-4 to TRBJ2-3; possibly TRBD2 for D (5 bases). Between the trimmed V and J ends, which lost 6 bases and 4 bases, there was a span of 11 bases. The germline V gene encodes CDR1 SGHVT and CDR2 SQSDAQ. The CDR3 is 13 amino acids. The CDR3 nucleotides read TGTGCCAGCAGATCTGGGAGTTCAGATACGCAGTATTTT. Its translation: CASRSGSSDTQYF.

This clonotype was counted a single time. The J gene is TRBJ2-2, the V gene TRBV29-1; D perhaps matches TRBD1 (5 bases). From germline, CDR1 is SQVTM and CDR2 ANQGSEA. The CDR3 has 13 residues. The CDR3 reads CSGAQPNTGELFF. The CDR3 DNA follows: TGCAGTGGGGCTCAGCCGAACACCGGGGAGCTGTTTTTT.

This clonotype showed up many times. The chain recombines TRBV12-3 or TRBV12-4 with TRBJ2-2; weak D call: TRBD1 (5 bases). Between the trimmed V and J ends, which lost 5 bases and 0 bases, there was a span of 10 bases. The CDR3 is made up of 15 amino acids. As DNA, the CDR3 is TGTGCCAGCAGTGAGAAGGGGCCGAACACCGGGGAGCTGTTTTTT. It codes for CASSEKGPNTGELFF.

Of note for this clonotype: A much larger clone is a single base away; this may be a read error. This chain links TRBV6-2 or TRBV6-3 with TRBJ2-5; possibly TRBD1 or TRBD2 for D (5 bases each). The germline V gene has CDR1 MNHEY and CDR2 SVGEGT. The CDR3 has 14 residues. V gave up 10 bases and J gave up 1 base, with 16 bases separating them. CDR3 sequence reads: CANRRGRSQETQYF. Here the CDR3 DNA reads TGTGCCAACAGAAGGGGACGGAGCCAAGAGACCCAGTACTTC.

The sample holds many counts of this clonotype. The J gene is TRBJ2-5, the V gene TRBV6-1; 10 positions agree with TRBD2. The V segment lost 5 bases and the J segment 3 bases; nucleotides outside the gene matches: 6. There are 15 residues in the CDR3. CDR1 and CDR2 from the germline V gene are MNHNS and SASEGT. CDR3: CASSRTSGGEETQYF. CDR3 bases: TGTGCCAGCAGTAGAACAAGCGGGGGGGAAGAGACCCAGTACTTC.

J is TRBJ2-2 and V is TRBV19; unclear D gene. The CDR3 has 14 residues. Germline CDR1 reads LNHDA; CDR2 reads SQIVND (reference sequence). V lost 3 bases and J 0 bases, leaving 5 bases between the germline ends. The CDR3 region has the DNA TGTGCCAGTAGTATCTGGTCGAACACCGGGGAGCTGTTTTTT. This encodes CASSIWSNTGELFF.

This chain links TRBV20-1 with TRBJ1-4; 7 positions agree with TRBD1. The length of the CDR3 is 14 residues. V dropped 3 bases and J dropped 8; count of bases not matched to a gene: 9. From germline, CDR1 is DFQATT and CDR2 SNEGSKA (reference sequence). CDR3 region: CSASTSDRVEKLFF. DNA of the CDR3: TGCAGTGCTAGTACTTCCGACAGGGTCGAAAAACTGTTTTTT.

On this clonotype itself: At one of its ends the junction is not consistent with the germline gene, which may arise from a read error. CDR3 nucleotide sequence: TGTGTCAGCAGCTTAGCGGAGGTTAATTCACCCCTCCACTTT. Amino acids: CVSSLAEVNSPLHF. This chain joins TRBV7-8 and TRBJ1-6; no clear D gene. CDR3 length equals 14 residues. Germline V gene data show CDR1 as SGHVS and CDR2 as FQNEAQ.

This clonotype was seen repeatedly, ten times or more. V usage is TRBV7-6 and J usage is TRBJ1-2, with 9 nucleotides matching TRBD1. This CDR3 comprises 13 residues. V shed 5 bases and J 8 bases; nucleotides not matched to a gene: 6. The germline CDR1 and CDR2 sequences are SGHVS and FNYEAQ. CDR3 DNA sequence: TGTGCCAGCAGCCTGGGACAGGGTTGGGGCTACACCTTC. Protein sequence: CASSLGQGWGYTF.

J is TRBJ1-2 and V is TRBV5-5; no clear D gene. Germline CDR1 reads SGHKS; CDR2 reads YYEKEE (reference sequence). Trimming left V 2 bases short and J 2 bases short, with 10 bases between. This CDR3 is built from 14 residues. CDR3 residues: CASSFGQQNYGYTF. The CDR3 region has the DNA TGTGCCAGCAGCTTTGGGCAGCAAAACTATGGCTACACCTTC.

This clonotype showed up many times. The chain uses TRBV28 and TRBJ2-3; no clear D. V lost 6 bases to trimming and J lost 5 bases, with 15 bases between them. The V gene's germline CDR1 is MDHEN and CDR2 SYDVKM. CDR3 length: 14 amino acids. The CDR3 DNA is TGTGCCAGCAGCCCTCCCCGGAGAGGAGATACGCAGTATTTT. Translated: CASSPPRRGDTQYF.

About this clonotype: A much bigger clone sits one base away, suggesting this may be a read error. The chain employs TRBV7-4 and TRBJ1-3, with D possibly matching TRBD1 (5 bases). The CDR3 consists of 13 residues. V was trimmed by 8 bases and J by 2 bases, leaving 10 bases between them. Germline lookup yields CDR1 SGHVT and CDR2 SQSDAQ. The CDR3 reads CASARGPGNTIYF. CDR3 sequence (DNA): TGTGCCAGCGCAAGGGGCCCTGGAAACACCATATATTTT. The full variable domain, in which reference TRBV7-4 and TRBJ1-3 provide the parts outside the CDR3, is GAGVSQSPRYKVAKRGRDVALRCDSISGHVTLYWYRQTLGQGSEVLTYSQSDAQRDKSGRPSGRFSAERPERSVSTLKIQRTEQGDSAVYLCASARGPGNTIYFGEGSWLTVV.

In this sample, this clonotype turned up many times. V usage is TRBV7-3 and J usage is TRBJ2-3, with 8 bases identical to TRBD2. The CDR3 consists of 19 residues. Germline CDR1 is SGHTA and CDR2 is FQGTGA. V lost 4 bases to trimming and J lost 2 bases; unmatched junction nucleotides: 17. CDR3 residues: CASSYAGGARPTPTDTQYF. CDR3 DNA sequence: TGTGCCAGCAGCTATGCCGGGGGGGCCCGACCTACCCCCACAGATACGCAGTATTTT.

Comments on this clonotype: This may stem from a read error, because a much larger clone lies one nucleotide away. V usage is TRBV7-2 and J usage is TRBJ2-3; D may be TRBD1 (7 bases). The length of the CDR3 is 15 residues. From germline, CDR1 is SGHTA and CDR2 FQGNSA. In nucleotides, the CDR3 is TGTGTCAGCAGAAAAATGACAGGGAGGTTTGATACGCAGTATTTT. Its translation: CVSRKMTGRFDTQYF.

V usage is TRBV12-3 or TRBV12-4 and J usage is TRBJ2-7; 8 bases are shared with TRBD2. V shed 4 bases and J 1 base; nucleotides not matched to a gene: 12. The CDR3 is 17 residues long. Here the CDR3 reads CASSSEWRGVSSYEQYF. The CDR3 region has the DNA TGTGCCAGCAGTTCCGAATGGCGGGGGGTATCTTCCTACGAGCAGTACTTC.

The chain has TRBV6-1 and TRBJ2-2, with a weak D call TRBD2 (5 bases). Germline loops: CDR1 MNHNS, CDR2 SASEGT. V lost 7 bases to trimming and J lost 5 bases, with 11 bases between them. There are 13 residues in the CDR3. The CDR3: CASTITGTGELFF. The CDR3 DNA follows: TGTGCCAGCACAATCACGGGGACCGGGGAGCTGTTTTTT.

The rearrangement joins TRBV19 to TRBJ2-2; D possibly uses TRBD1 or TRBD2 (5 bases each). This CDR3 is 17 amino acids long. The V gene's germline CDR1 is LNHDA and CDR2 SQIVND (reference sequence). V was trimmed by 5 bases and J by 4 bases, leaving 20 bases between them. CDR3 protein: CASSRSRDLVGTGELFF. The CDR3 DNA follows: TGTGCCAGTAGTCGCTCCCGGGACCTCGTTGGCACCGGGGAGCTGTTTTTT. Variable domain in full (rest from reference TRBV19 and TRBJ2-2): DGGITQSPKYLFRKEGQNVTLSCEQNLNHDAMYWYRQDPGQGLRLIYYSQIVNDFQKGDIAEGYSVSREKKESFPLTVTSAQKNPTAFYLCASSRSRDLVGTGELFFGEGSRLTVL.

This clonotype was recorded a few times. The chain employs TRBV6-2 or TRBV6-3 and TRBJ2-1; D may be TRBD2 (6 bases). Trimming removed 5 bases from V and 9 bases from J, with 20 bases in between. This CDR3 comprises 15 residues. Germline-derived CDR1 and CDR2 are MNHEY and SVGEGT. CDR3 in amino acids: CASSTWGERRGEQFF. CDR3 nucleotide sequence: TGTGCCAGCAGTACCTGGGGGGAGCGTCGTGGTGAGCAGTTCTTC.

J is TRBJ1-1 and V is TRBV7-8; TRBD1 might be the D (6 bases). CDR3 length: 12 amino acids. The V end was cut by 5 bases, the J end by 7 bases, with 11 bases between. CDR1 is SGHVS, CDR2 FQNEAQ, per germline. The CDR3 DNA is TGTGCCAGCAGCGCCTCGGACAGTGAAGCTTTCTTT. This encodes CASSASDSEAFF. Complete variable domain (other parts from reference TRBV7-8 and TRBJ1-1): GAGVSQSPRYKVAKRGQDVALRCDPISGHVSLFWYQQALGQGPEFLTYFQNEAQLDKSGLPSDRFFAERPEGSVSTLKIQRTQQEDSAVYLCASSASDSEAFFGQGTRLTVV.

The rearrangement links TRBV5-6 to TRBJ2-5; D gene ambiguous. Germline V gives CDR1 SGHDT, CDR2 YYEEEE. Trimming shortened V by 1 base and J by 3 bases, and 7 bases separated the two germline ends. The CDR3 sequence is 13 residues long. The CDR3 DNA is TGTGCCAGCAGCTTGTACAGTGAAGAGACCCAGTACTTC. It is translated as CASSLYSEETQYF.

The chain employs TRBV7-6 and TRBJ2-7; weak D call: TRBD1 (5 bases). The germline V gene encodes CDR1 SGHVS and CDR2 FNYEAQ. The CDR3 has 15 residues. Trimming left V 2 bases short and J 2 bases short, with 13 bases between. The CDR3 DNA sequence: TGTGCCAGCAGCTTACTGGCCGGACACCCCTACGAGCAGTACTTC. Amino acid sequence: CASSLLAGHPYEQYF.